This TCR beta chain was observed in a study of chemoradiotherapy in HPV16-positive cancers. Findings and caveats of the study: During treatment, candidate HPV-specific clones and E7-related motifs expanded in tumor.

V lost 1 base, J lost 0 bases, and 10 bases lay in between. The germline gives CDR1 MNHNY, CDR2 SVGAGI (reference sequence). The CDR3 sequence is 15 residues long. Repertoires were generated with immunoSEQ multiplex PCR, while TCRdb's copy carries only in-frame clones and drops some. Here the sample spans nearly 35,000 clones, around 92% being singletons. With respect to this clone: The antigen is unknown.

The clonotype was recovered from a human donor with HPV-associated anogenital cancer. This rearrangement joins TRBV6-6 to TRBJ2-7, with D possibly being TRBD1 (5 bases). The sequences come from blood, collected from a patient who underwent chemoradiotherapy. The CDR3 DNA is TGTGCCAGCAGTTACTGGGCCGGACACTCCTACGAGCAGTACTTC. This sequence encodes CASSYWAGHSYEQYF.